Presented here are 26 T cell receptor beta chains from one specimen sequenced in a study of cytomegalovirus exposure and HLA in healthy donors. PCR involved 60 Vbeta and 13 Jbeta primers. The data were produced by immunoSEQ multiplex PCR, yet TCRdb's version contains in-frame clones alone and is incomplete. Of tens of thousands of clones listed, approximately 70% are singletons. Sequencing was done on a sample of PBMCs. The receptors were sampled from a man aged 60-69 years in good health and CMV-seronegative.

This clone was found a few times. This chain uses TRBV7-8 with TRBJ2-5, with 8 positions matching TRBD2. The CDR3 totals 16 residues. With V trimmed by 4 bases and J by 5 bases, 12 bases remained unmatched. Germline CDR1 reads SGHVS; CDR2 reads FQNEAQ. CDR3 in DNA: TGTGCCAGCAGCTCATCGGGGGGGGGTAGTATCGAGACCCAGTACTTC. This encodes CASSSSGGGSIETQYF.

The chain links TRBV10-1 to TRBJ1-5, with 10 bases identical to TRBD1. The CDR3 runs 18 residues. CDR1 and CDR2 from the germline V gene are WNHNN and SYGVQD (reference sequence). The junction had 8 bases not matched to a gene; V was cut back by 3 bases and J by 0 bases. The CDR3 nucleotides read TGCGCCAGCAGTGATATGGGGGGACAGGGGAATAGCAATCAGCCCCAGCATTTT. As protein: CASSDMGGQGNSNQPQHF.

The chain employs TRBV6-4 and TRBJ2-2; the D gene is possibly TRBD1 (6 bases). The V and J ends lost 0 bases and 4 bases respectively, with 9 bases between them. The V gene's germline CDR1 is MRHNA and CDR2 SNTAGT. The CDR3 spans 15 residues. As DNA, the CDR3 is TGTGCCAGCAGTGACTCGGGGGCATCCACCGGGGAGCTGTTTTTT. Translated: CASSDSGASTGELFF.

The CDR3 spells CASRPPGLVANEQFF. CDR3 coding DNA: TGTGCCAGCAGACCCCCCGGACTAGTTGCGAATGAGCAGTTCTTC. The gene calls are TRBV6-5 and TRBJ2-1, with 7 bases aligning to TRBD2. Germline CDR1 MNHEY, CDR2 SVGAGI. This CDR3 region has 15 residues. V trimming: 6 bases; J trimming: 7 bases; junction bases outside the gene matches: 12.

V is TRBV5-4 and J is TRBJ2-3, with 7 positions matching TRBD1. CDR3 size: 15 residues. Trimming removed 4 bases from V and 2 bases from J; junction bases left unmatched: 7. Germline values: CDR1 SGHNT, CDR2 YYREEE (reference sequence). The CDR3 here is CASSLRDSNTDTQYF. In DNA, the CDR3 is TGTGCCAGCAGCCTACGGGACAGTAACACAGATACGCAGTATTTT.

This chain links TRBV30 with TRBJ2-2; 7 positions match TRBD1. V lost 0 bases, J lost 5 bases, and 6 bases stayed unmatched. CDR1 and CDR2 from the germline V gene are GTSNPN and SVGIG (reference sequence). The CDR3 spans 15 residues. The CDR3, as DNA: TGTGCCTGGAGTGTAGCCGGGACAGCGACCGGGGAGCTGTTTTTT. Its translation is CAWSVAGTATGELFF.

Only one count was recorded for this clone. This sequence joins TRBV5-1 and TRBJ1-4; TRBD1 agrees at 8 bases. J gave up 4 bases and V 0 bases, and 2 bases lay outside the gene matches. The CDR3 length is 15 residues. CDR1 is SGHRS, CDR2 YFSETQ, per germline. CDR3 nucleotide sequence: TGCGCCAGCAGCTTGGGTGGACAGGGTAATGAAAAACTGTTTTTT. Its translation is CASSLGGQGNEKLFF. The full variable domain, in which reference TRBV5-1 and TRBJ1-4 provide the parts outside the CDR3, is KAGVTQTPRYLIKTRGQQVTLSCSPISGHRSVSWYQQTPGQGLQFLFEYFSETQRNKGNFPGRFSGRQFSNSRSEMNVSTLELGDSALYLCASSLGGQGNEKLFFGSGTQLSVL.

The V gene is TRBV7-2, the J gene TRBJ2-1; D is unclear. The CDR3 covers 14 residues. The germline CDR1 and CDR2 sequences are SGHTA and FQGNSA. Deletions cut 2 bases from V and 9 bases from J, with 14 bases between. DNA for the CDR3: TGTGCCAGCAGCTTATTCCAGAACCCAGGTGAGCAGTTCTTC. This codes for CASSLFQNPGEQFF.

This chain joins TRBV25-1 and TRBJ2-1; 9 nucleotides agree with TRBD2. J was trimmed by 4 bases and V by 2 bases; bases with no gene match: 6. CDR1 and CDR2 (germline): MGHDK, SYGVNS. The CDR3 is made up of 16 amino acids. The CDR3 reads CASSEGAGGLYNEQFF. Here the CDR3 DNA reads TGTGCCAGCAGTGAAGGTGCGGGAGGGCTTTACAATGAGCAGTTCTTC.

The rearrangement joins TRBV10-2 to TRBJ2-3; D may be TRBD1 (6 bases). The germline V gene encodes CDR1 WSHSY and CDR2 SAAADI. The V end lost 3 bases, the J end lost 5 bases, and 9 bases lay between the germline ends. CDR3 length: 13 amino acids. The CDR3 DNA follows: TGCGCCAGCAGTGAACAGGGCGGAGATACGCAGTATTTT. Amino acids: CASSEQGGDTQYF.

V usage is TRBV11-2 and J usage is TRBJ1-1, with D possibly TRBD1 on 6 matching bases. V lost 1 base, J lost 4 bases, and 10 bases lay in between. CDR3 length: 14 amino acids. Germline CDR1 and CDR2: SGHAT and FQNNGV. The CDR3 region is CASSLGQGSTEAFF. CDR3 nucleotide sequence: TGTGCCAGCAGCTTAGGCCAGGGGAGCACTGAAGCTTTCTTT.

The chain links TRBV5-4 to TRBJ2-3; D unresolved. Looked up from germline, CDR1 is SGHNT and CDR2 is YYREEE (reference sequence). V shed 2 bases and J shed 6 bases, with 13 bases lying between them. CDR3 length: 14 residues. CDR3 sequence reads: CASSFAMAGDTQYF. The CDR3 DNA reads TGTGCCAGCAGCTTCGCTATGGCCGGGGATACGCAGTATTTT.

The V call is TRBV29-1, the J call TRBJ2-7; 15 positions agree with TRBD2. V shed 6 bases and J 4 bases; nucleotides not matched to a gene: 4. The length of the CDR3 is 14 residues. Germline V gene sequence: CDR1 SQVTM, CDR2 ANQGSEA. In DNA, the CDR3 is TGCAGCGTCAGGACTAGCGGGGGGGCATACGAGCAGTACTTC. It translates to CSVRTSGGAYEQYF.

This clone was picked up a small number of times. The chain is built from TRBV28 and TRBJ1-5; the match to TRBD1 covers 9 bases. The V gene end was trimmed by 6 bases and the J gene end by 4 bases; junction bases not matched to a gene: 1. From germline, CDR1 is MDHEN and CDR2 SYDVKM. CDR3 size: 13 residues. CDR3 bases: TGTGCCAGCAGGGGGACAGGGAATCAGCCCCAGCATTTT. Translation: CASRGTGNQPQHF.

V and J are TRBV28 and TRBJ1-5; 8 nucleotides agree with TRBD1. This CDR3 region has 17 residues. Germline V gene sequence: CDR1 MDHEN, CDR2 SYDVKM. V was clipped by 6 bases and J by 1 base; unmatched bases: 11. The CDR3 region has the DNA TGTGCCAGCAGGACAGGGGCCGCCGGGATGAGCAATCAGCCCCAGCATTTT. Amino acid sequence: CASRTGAAGMSNQPQHF.

This clone has more than one count but fewer than ten. The chain couples TRBV5-1 to TRBJ2-7; 13 bases are a match to TRBD2. V dropped 1 base and J dropped 6; count of bases not matched to a gene: 10. This CDR3 contains 17 residues. In germline, CDR1 is SGHRS, CDR2 YFSETQ. CDR3 protein: CASSLLPRTSGSREQYF. CDR3 in DNA: TGCGCCAGCAGCTTGCTTCCCCGGACTAGCGGGAGTCGCGAGCAGTACTTC.

The V gene is TRBV30, the J gene TRBJ2-1; 8 positions agree with TRBD1. This CDR3 is 15 amino acids long. Germline values: CDR1 GTSNPN, CDR2 SVGIG (reference sequence). V gave up 2 bases and J gave up 8 bases; unmatched junction bases: 11. The CDR3 sequence: CAWSNLGQGFDEQFF. The CDR3 nucleotides read TGTGCCTGGAGTAATTTAGGACAGGGATTCGATGAGCAGTTCTTC.

The J gene is TRBJ1-5, the V gene TRBV5-5; D unclear. Trimming cost V 1 base and J 0 bases, with 8 bases left between them. CDR1 SGHKS and CDR2 YYEKEE come from the germline V gene (reference sequence). CDR3 length: 15 amino acids. The CDR3 DNA reads as TGTGCCAGCAGCTTGACGGGAGATAGCAATCAGCCCCAGCATTTT. Translated: CASSLTGDSNQPQHF.

V and J are TRBV6-6 and TRBJ2-3; D remains ambiguous. Looked up from germline, CDR1 is MNHNY and CDR2 is SVGAGI (reference sequence). The CDR3 runs 13 residues. Trimming left V 2 bases short and J 5 bases short, with 8 bases between. DNA for the CDR3: TGTGCCAGCAGTTACGCACAATTAGATACGCAGTATTTT. Residues: CASSYAQLDTQYF.

The chain employs TRBV2 and TRBJ2-7; 10 bases are a match to TRBD2. CDR1 and CDR2 (germline): SNHLY, FYNNEI. V lost 5 bases, J lost 2 bases, and 3 bases stayed unmatched. This CDR3 spans 14 amino acids. Written as DNA, the CDR3 is TGTGCCAGCAGTAGGACTAGCGGAACCTACGAGCAGTACTTC. Its protein product is CASSRTSGTYEQYF.

The V call is TRBV4-2, the J call TRBJ2-1; the D gene is possibly TRBD1 (5 bases). V shed 1 base and J shed 4 bases, with 11 bases lying between them. The CDR3 has 15 amino acids. The germline gives CDR1 LGHNA, CDR2 YNFKEQ. In DNA form, the CDR3 reads TGTGCCAGCAGCCAAGGGCAGGGAATTTACAATGAGCAGTTCTTC. Protein: CASSQGQGIYNEQFF.

With regard to this clone: Mismatch with germline at one junction end may stem from a read error. This rearrangement joins TRBV7-7 to TRBJ2-7; D possibly corresponds to TRBD1 (6 bases). The CDR3 contains 13 residues. The V gene's germline CDR1 is SSHAT and CDR2 FNYEAQ (reference sequence). The DNA of the CDR3 is TGTGCTAGCAGCTCGACCGAAGGGGGCGAGCAGTACTTC. Encoded protein: CASSSTEGGEQYF.

In DNA form, the CDR3 reads TGCAGTGCTTACAGGGCTTTGGGAGCTTTCTTT. Protein sequence: CSAYRALGAFF. The chain is built from TRBV20-1 and TRBJ1-1; maybe TRBD1 (6 bases). Germline V gene sequence: CDR1 DFQATT, CDR2 SNEGSKA (reference sequence). The CDR3 has 11 residues. V was shortened by 5 bases and J by 10 bases, with 14 bases between the two germline ends.

This clone was seen a single time. The CDR3 protein is CSADLGQGWETQYF. CDR3 nucleotides: TGCAGCGCCGACTTGGGACAGGGTTGGGAGACCCAGTACTTC. The V call is TRBV29-1, the J call TRBJ2-5; the match to TRBD1 covers 9 bases. Germline CDR1 reads SQVTM; CDR2 reads ANQGSEA. The CDR3 runs 14 residues. V gave up 7 bases and J gave up 5 bases; unmatched junction bases: 11.

The table lists this clone with a count of one. Other DNA sequences in this sample translate to the same CDR3. The rearrangement links TRBV5-1 to TRBJ2-2; D may be TRBD2 (5 bases). Germline CDR1 SGHRS, CDR2 YFSETQ. The V end was cut by 0 bases, the J end by 5 bases, with 5 bases between. This CDR3 region has 13 residues. The CDR3: CASSLGGTGELFF. DNA for the CDR3: TGCGCCAGCAGCTTGGGAGGGACCGGGGAGCTGTTTTTT.

The genes are TRBV2 and TRBJ1-2; the D is unclear. The CDR3 is made up of 14 amino acids. Germline lookup yields CDR1 SNHLY and CDR2 FYNNEI. Trimming removed 11 bases from V and 4 bases from J, with 20 bases in between. As DNA, the CDR3 is TGTGCCGCTCAAGTTGAGCGGCGCGCCTATGGCTACACCTTC. Protein product: CAAQVERRAYGYTF.